This TCR beta chain stems from a study of T cell repertoires in ileal Crohn's disease. The CDR3 length is 14 residues. V lost 6 bases to trimming and J lost 2 bases, with 11 bases between them. The germline V gene has CDR1 LNHDA and CDR2 SQIVND (reference sequence). The protocol was immunoSEQ multiplex PCR, while the TCRdb copy is restricted to in-frame clones and leaves out a portion. The sample consists of roughly 5,000 clones, roughly 80% of them appearing once. This rearrangement joins TRBV19 to TRBJ1-5, with TRBD1 as a possible D gene (6 bases). The source of this sequence is an adult with Crohn's disease. Sample: ileal tissue. The CDR3 sequence is CASRPGAGNQPQHF. CDR3 DNA: TGTGCCAGTAGGCCAGGGGCCGGCAATCAGCCCCAGCATTTT.